The entry that follows covers one TCR beta chain sequence. It lacks a known antigen. Within one base of it there is no much larger clone, and no base qualities were kept. The data derive from a study of blood T cells in healthy people across ages (dated by TCRdb to 2014 to 2015). General notes on the study: In model experiments, template switching captured roughly one uniquely barcoded TCR beta cDNA molecule for every two T cells. The study measured age-related changes in TCR beta repertoire diversity using deep sequencing normalized with unique cDNA molecular identifiers. The donors were divided into four age groups: young (average around 15 years), middle-aged (approximately 39), aged (approximately 64) and long-lived (around 87). To avoid experimental bias, donors of different ages were spread randomly across the sequencing lanes. The study analyzed two additional independent replicas of 1 million unique cDNA reads from the same blood draw for two donors, one aged 18 to 29 and one aged 80 or older.

V is pared back by 7 bases and J by 3 bases, with 12 bases lying between the germline termini. The CDR3, cysteine through phenylalanine, is 13 amino acids long. Of all the DNA, just the CDR3 is kept, 39 bases in frame from base 1. CDR1 and CDR2 are read off the germline V gene as MNHEY and SVGEGT. Library generation was performed with 5' RACE. These reads were obtained on an Illumina HiSeq 2500. The second PCR ran for about 6 to 12 cycles and used a J-beta primer mix along with a sample-barcoded 5' primer. A unique molecular identifier was introduced onto each TCR beta cDNA molecule by a template-switch 5' adaptor carrying 12 random nucleotides. At least 2.5 million CDR3-containing paired-end reads were obtained from each sample. All of the RNA was converted into first-strand cDNA using the Mint cDNA synthesis kit, with a TRBC-specific oligonucleotide serving as the primer. All cDNA was treated with uracil-DNA glycosylase and then went through a first 18-cycle PCR with the universal primers M1SS and BC2_uni_R. In the authors' own workflow: Each sample was normalized by randomly selecting 1 million high-quality reads, each carrying a distinct molecular identifier. Instead of being binned into consensus sequences, reads that shared molecular identifiers were thrown out. MiTCR, run with a Q25 quality threshold and the strictest error-elimination algorithm, handled CDR3 identification, clonotype clustering and error correction. A nonparametric unseen species model with Euler transformation was used to estimate lower-bound total TCR beta diversity. The public reads were reanalyzed by TCRdb: fastp trimming at Q25, MiXCR alignment, in-frame beta chains only. Each entry merges the rows of one CDR3 protein and shows their most common DNA and genes. The V and J calls here are based on TCRdb, not the publication. This sample gives about 570,000 distinct CDR3 sequences in total; approximately 27% of them show up just once. 15% to 20% of the sample belongs to the ten largest clones.

Systemically healthy Caucasian individuals from Russia, approximately 39 in total and aged roughly 6 to 95 years, were included as donors. Approximately 9 milliliters of peripheral blood were collected from each donor into EDTA-treated Vacutainer tubes. Ficoll-Paque density-gradient centrifugation was used to isolate PBMCs, with at least 6.5 million per sample. Total RNA, at least 5 micrograms per sample, was extracted from PBMCs with Trizol reagent. The percentages of naive CD45RAhigh/CD27high T cells were determined by flow cytometry on a PBMC aliquot from every donor. Overall study results and their limits: Since profiling was done on bulk unsorted PBMCs, naive and antigen-experienced compartments could not be conclusively compared. The CMV infection status of donors was not known, potentially confounding age-related changes in expanded clonotypes. The percentage of naive T cells measured by flow cytometry correlated strongly with observed TCR beta diversity. Estimates of total diversity based on one million sequenced T cells were regarded as lower bounds and as underestimates. Observed TCR beta diversity per million T cells fell roughly linearly with age, and a significant reduction was already apparent by age roughly 40. The long-lived group showed more naive CD4+ T cells, fewer expanded clones and increased TCR diversity than the aged group, suggesting age selection.

Sequencing was done on a sample of blood. In this chain, TRBV6-2 or TRBV6-3 is recombined with TRBJ1-1; a tentative D match to TRBD1 spans 5 bases. The receptor was isolated from a woman between 70 and 85 years old in good health. The CDR3 region: CASTFTGDTEAFF. The DNA is TGTGCCAGCACCTTTACAGGAGACACTGAAGCTTTCTTT.